This T cell receptor beta chain is from a study of blood T cell repertoires in COVID-19. Overall study: Collection of acute and convalescent COVID-19 samples took place in the United States, Italy and Spain.

Sequencing used immunoSEQ multiplex PCR; TCRdb keeps in-frame clones, though not all of them. The sample comprises 75,000 to 90,000 clones, roughly three quarters of which are singletons, and more than 35% rests with the top ten. The length of the CDR3 is 12 residues. This sequence was found in a man aged 60 to 75 with COVID-19, enrolled during active disease. The sample was peripheral blood. This sequence joins TRBV1 and TRBJ2-7; the table's D call of TRBD1 was not tested on the DNA. TRBV1 is termed a pseudogene. DNA of the CDR3: TGCACCAGCATCAGGGGCAAACACGAGCAGTACTTC. It yields the protein CTSIRGKHEQYF.